The 9 T cell receptor beta chains reported below all come from one sample, sequenced in a study of immune evolution from preneoplasia to lung adenocarcinoma. Repertoires were generated with immunoSEQ multiplex PCR, while TCRdb's copy carries only in-frame clones and drops some. Of around 15,000 clones detected, 70% to 90% appear once; the ten largest clones hold 2% to 3%. The material sequenced was FFPE invasive lung adenocarcinoma tissue. These receptors were collected from a person aged 65 to 79 with invasive lung adenocarcinoma.

This rearrangement joins TRBV11-3 to TRBJ1-3, with a weak D call TRBD1 (5 bases). The germline V gene has CDR1 SGHNT and CDR2 YENEEA. Trimming cost V 3 bases and J 0 bases, with 9 bases left between them. The CDR3 contains 15 residues. CDR3 nucleotide sequence: TGTGCCAGCAGCTTGGGGGTGAACTCTGGAAACACCATATATTTT. It translates to CASSLGVNSGNTIYF.

For the CDR3, the DNA is TGTGCCAGCGGACCAGTCCAGGGGAACACTGAAGCTTTCTTT. The encoded protein is CASGPVQGNTEAFF. The chain has TRBV4-2 and TRBJ1-1, with D perhaps TRBD1 (5 bases). This CDR3 contains 14 residues. Trimming removed 8 bases at V and 1 base at J, with 14 bases between. Germline loops: CDR1 LGHNA, CDR2 YNFKEQ.

The chain couples TRBV28 to TRBJ1-3; D is undetermined. Germline V lookup: CDR1 MDHEN, CDR2 SYDVKM. The CDR3 runs 12 residues. Trimming pared 5 bases from V and 7 bases from J, leaving 9 bases between. The DNA for the CDR3 is TGTGCCAGCAGTACCACTCTGAACACCATATATTTT. Its translation: CASSTTLNTIYF.

The chain uses TRBV11-1 and TRBJ1-1, with TRBD1 as a possible D gene (6 bases). CDR1 SGHAT and CDR2 FQDESV come from the germline V gene (reference sequence). Trimming left V 2 bases short and J 11 bases short, with 18 bases between. CDR3 length: 14 residues. CDR3 nucleotides: TGTGCCAGCAGCTTACAGGGGTCCCTTGCGTGGGCTTTCTTT. Translating gives CASSLQGSLAWAFF.

The genes are TRBV11-2 and TRBJ1-2; TRBD1 might be the D (5 bases). Germline CDR1 reads SGHAT; CDR2 reads FQNNGV. V shed 5 bases and J shed 2 bases, with 12 bases lying between them. CDR3 length equals 14 residues. The chain's CDR3 is CASSLNRQNYGYTF. CDR3 DNA: TGTGCCAGCAGCCTTAACCGACAGAACTATGGCTACACCTTC.

The chain recombines TRBV5-1 with TRBJ2-1, with 16 nucleotides matching TRBD2. The CDR3 is made up of 17 amino acids. V shed 4 bases and J 4 bases; nucleotides not matched to a gene: 5. Germline V gene sequence: CDR1 SGHRS, CDR2 YFSETQ. The CDR3 DNA follows: TGCGCCAGCAGCGTCGGGACTAGCGGGGGGGCGTACAATGAGCAGTTCTTC. This sequence encodes CASSVGTSGGAYNEQFF.

The chain combines TRBV2 with TRBJ2-3, with TRBD2 matching over 7 bases. CDR3 length: 13 residues. CDR1 and CDR2 from the germline V gene are SNHLY and FYNNEI. J was trimmed by 4 bases and V by 6 bases; bases with no gene match: 4. The CDR3 loop reads CASRELAPDTQYF. The CDR3 DNA sequence: TGTGCCAGCAGGGAACTAGCGCCAGATACGCAGTATTTT.

This clone was detected only once. The chain has TRBV10-2 and TRBJ1-5; D is uncertain. Germline-derived CDR1 and CDR2 are WSHSY and SAAADI. V shed 11 bases and J shed 0 bases, with 17 bases lying between them. The CDR3 contains 15 residues. The CDR3 loop is CASRKGSNSNQPQHF. DNA for the CDR3: TGCGCCTCCAGGAAAGGGTCGAATAGCAATCAGCCCCAGCATTTT.

This chain connects TRBV2 to TRBJ2-1; no clear D gene. Trimming cost V 2 bases and J 5 bases, with 10 bases left between them. CDR1 and CDR2 from the germline V gene are SNHLY and FYNNEI. This CDR3 has 14 amino acids. CDR3 in DNA: TGTGCCAGCAGTGAACTGGGCCCTAACAATGAGCAGTTCTTC. It encodes CASSELGPNNEQFF.